These 30 T cell receptor beta chains were sequenced from one sample in a study of CD8 T cells in ankylosing spondylitis. MiXCR was run by TCRdb on the 5' RACE reads, yielding one entry per CDR3 protein. The data hold around 250,000 distinct CDR3 sequences, with around 32% observed a single time. Sequencing was carried out using blood, either unsorted or a sorted T cell fraction (not recorded which). The receptors shown here come from a male donor with ankylosing spondylitis or in good health (not recorded which).

The chain uses TRBV20-1 and TRBJ2-3; D perhaps matches TRBD2 (6 bases). Germline CDR1 is DFQATT and CDR2 is SNEGSKA (reference sequence). V was cut by 6 bases and J by 6 bases, with 16 bases left in between. This CDR3 contains 13 residues. The CDR3 loop is CSAPGGGVDTQYF. CDR3 bases: TGCAGTGCCCCCGGGGGTGGGGTCGATACGCAGTATTTT.

The V call is TRBV6-5, the J call TRBJ2-7, with D possibly matching TRBD1 (5 bases). V lost 4 bases and J lost 3, with 13 bases in between. Per germline, CDR1 MNHEY and CDR2 SVGAGI. The CDR3 contains 14 residues. The CDR3 DNA reads TGTGCCAGCAGTTTATCCAGGGTTCTCTACGAGCAGTACTTC. It yields the protein CASSLSRVLYEQYF.

This clonotype has just one count. This chain uses TRBV27 with TRBJ2-1; 11 nucleotides line up with TRBD2. The germline CDR1 and CDR2 sequences are MNHEY and SMNVEV (reference sequence). The CDR3 has 14 residues. V shed 2 bases, J shed 6 bases, and the junction held 0 bases outside the gene matches. The CDR3 region is CASSLGTSGNEQFF. The CDR3, as DNA: TGTGCCAGCAGTTTAGGGACTAGCGGCAATGAGCAGTTCTTC.

This clonotype was found a few times. This chain joins TRBV6-1 and TRBJ1-5, with D hard to call. There are 15 residues in the CDR3. CDR1 MNHNS and CDR2 SASEGT come from the germline V gene. The V and J ends lost 8 bases and 3 bases respectively, with 17 bases between them. The CDR3 DNA sequence: TGTGCCAGCCGGGAAGGGAGAAGAAACAATCAGCCCCAGCATTTT. It encodes CASREGRRNNQPQHF.

This chain uses TRBV3-1 with TRBJ1-2; 7 bases fit TRBD1. Germline-derived CDR1 and CDR2 are LGHDT and YNNKEL (reference sequence). V was clipped by 0 bases and J by 7 bases; unmatched bases: 5. The CDR3 spans 14 residues. The CDR3 DNA is TGTGCCAGCAGCCAAGATACCAGGGGGTCTGGCTACACCTTC. This encodes CASSQDTRGSGYTF.

About this clonotype itself: A much larger clone is a single base away; this may be a read error. The chain is built from TRBV29-1 and TRBJ2-1; a weak D match, TRBD2 (6 bases). V lost 4 bases to trimming and J lost 8 bases, with 18 bases between them. Germline loops: CDR1 SQVTM, CDR2 ANQGSEA. This CDR3 is 14 amino acids long. CDR3 loop: CSVVATSTIDEQFF. The CDR3 coding sequence is TGCAGCGTTGTTGCGACTAGTACAATTGATGAGCAGTTCTTC.

The chain joins TRBV12-3 or TRBV12-4 to TRBJ2-1; TRBD1 matches at 11 bases. V shed 3 bases and J 2 bases; nucleotides not matched to a gene: 0. The CDR3 length is 15 residues. CDR3 protein: CASSLGQGAYNEQFF. The DNA for the CDR3 is TGTGCCAGCAGTTTGGGACAGGGGGCCTACAATGAGCAGTTCTTC.

This clonotype was seen a few times. This chain uses TRBV11-2 with TRBJ2-1; D is possibly TRBD1 or TRBD2 (5 bases each). Germline V gene lookup returns CDR1 SGHAT and CDR2 FQNNGV. The V and J ends lost 1 base and 9 bases respectively, with 13 bases between them. The CDR3 length is 14 residues. The CDR3 DNA sequence: TGTGCCAGCAGCTTAGGGGGGAAACGGGGTGAGCAGTTCTTC. As protein: CASSLGGKRGEQFF.

There are a few counts of this clonotype. The gene calls are TRBV20-1 and TRBJ1-5; D call uncertain. Deletions cut 3 bases from V and 11 bases from J, with 17 bases between. Germline CDR1 is DFQATT and CDR2 is SNEGSKA (reference sequence). This CDR3 contains 13 residues. For the CDR3, the DNA is TGCAGTGCTAGGACCTCTCCGGGGTCGGCCCAGCATTTT. It encodes CSARTSPGSAQHF.

This chain joins TRBV24-1 and TRBJ1-5; the D gene is possibly TRBD1 (6 bases). The CDR3 length is 15 residues. Germline CDR1 is KGHDR and CDR2 is SFDVKD. V lost 9 bases, J lost 7 bases, and 21 bases lay in between. The CDR3 reads CATSDASWGQQPQHF. The CDR3 nucleotides read TGTGCCACCTCGGATGCCTCGTGGGGGCAGCAGCCCCAGCATTTT.

In its sample, this clonotype was seen a few times. The chain uses TRBV20-1 and TRBJ2-2; perhaps TRBD1 as D (6 bases). Germline CDR1 is DFQATT and CDR2 is SNEGSKA (reference sequence). V gave up 0 bases and J gave up 4 bases, with 6 bases separating them. This CDR3 is 13 amino acids long. In nucleotides, the CDR3 is TGCAGTGCTAGAGACAGGGGCACCGGGGAGCTGTTTTTT. Its protein is CSARDRGTGELFF.

This clonotype was found many times. V is TRBV20-1 and J is TRBJ2-7, with unresolved D. There are 14 residues in the CDR3. Germline-derived CDR1 and CDR2 are DFQATT and SNEGSKA (reference sequence). CDR3 DNA sequence: TGCAGCGGAGACTCGATGACGGACTCCTACGAGCAGTACTTC. It is translated as CSGDSMTDSYEQYF.

CDR3 coding DNA: TGCAGTGCTATGTCTACCACCCGGGGTGAAGCTTTCTTT. Translation: CSAMSTTRGEAFF. V and J are TRBV20-1 and TRBJ1-1; D is unclear. Germline CDR1 is DFQATT and CDR2 is SNEGSKA (reference sequence). The CDR3 runs to 13 residues. V was clipped by 4 bases and J by 7 bases, with 16 bases between them.

The sample holds a few counts of this clonotype. CDR3 loop: CASTLRAPQETQYF. CDR3 nucleotide sequence: TGCGCCAGCACCCTCCGGGCACCCCAAGAGACCCAGTACTTC. The chain combines TRBV5-1 with TRBJ2-5; D unresolved. The CDR3 spans 14 residues. Germline-derived CDR1 and CDR2 are SGHRS and YFSETQ. V dropped 6 bases and J dropped 1 base, with 13 bases sitting between them. Combining the CDR3 with reference TRBV5-1 and TRBJ2-5 gives the whole variable domain KAGVTQTPRYLIKTRGQQVTLSCSPISGHRSVSWYQQTPGQGLQFLFEYFSETQRNKGNFPGRFSGRQFSNSRSEMNVSTLELGDSALYLCASTLRAPQETQYFGPGTRLLVL.

The chain combines TRBV5-4 with TRBJ2-5, with TRBD2 identical over 15 bases. V was pared by 5 bases and J by 2 bases, with 7 bases of the junction left unmatched. Germline V gene sequence: CDR1 SGHNT, CDR2 YYREEE (reference sequence). The CDR3 runs 17 residues. The DNA for the CDR3 is TGTGCCAGCAGGGCCGGACTAGCGGGGGGGCGACAAGAGACCCAGTACTTC. Translated, it gives CASRAGLAGGRQETQYF.

This chain joins TRBV20-1 and TRBJ2-3; 8 bases map to TRBD1. CDR3 length: 15 residues. With 6 bases clipped from V and 3 bases from J, the junction kept 11 bases outside the gene matches. Germline assignment: CDR1 DFQATT and CDR2 SNEGSKA (reference sequence). CDR3: CSAGRGPRSTDTQYF. As DNA, the CDR3 is TGCAGTGCGGGCAGGGGGCCCCGGAGTACAGATACGCAGTATTTT.

This sequence joins TRBV30 and TRBJ2-7; tentatively, D is TRBD1 or TRBD2 (5 bases each). Trimming removed 2 bases from V and 2 bases from J, with 10 bases in between. Germline V gene lookup returns CDR1 GTSNPN and CDR2 SVGIG (reference sequence). The CDR3 consists of 13 residues. CDR3 in DNA: TGTGCCTGGAGTCGGGACGTAGCCTACGAGCAGTACTTC. This sequence encodes CAWSRDVAYEQYF.

The chain combines TRBV15 with TRBJ1-2; D is undetermined. CDR3 size: 14 residues. Trimming removed 0 bases from V and 2 bases from J, with 7 bases in between. Per the germline V gene, CDR1 is LNHNV and CDR2 is YYDKDF (reference sequence). CDR3 residues: CATSREGRNYGYTF. The CDR3 DNA follows: TGTGCCACCAGCAGAGAGGGAAGAAACTATGGCTACACCTTC.

The chain recombines TRBV7-9 with TRBJ2-2; 9 bases line up with TRBD2. J was trimmed by 3 bases and V by 1 base; bases with no gene match: 6. CDR1 and CDR2 from the germline V gene are SEHNR and FQNEAQ (reference sequence). This CDR3 is 17 amino acids long. The CDR3 loop reads CASSLGRLADHTGELFF. As DNA, the CDR3 is TGTGCCAGCAGCTTAGGGAGACTAGCGGACCACACCGGGGAGCTGTTTTTT.

This clonotype turned up a few times. An end of the junction does not agree with germline; a read error may underlie this. The rearrangement uses TRBV6-5 and TRBJ2-7, with D tentatively TRBD2 (6 bases). The length of the CDR3 is 14 residues. CDR1 MNHEY and CDR2 SVGAGI come from the germline V gene. The CDR3 here is CASSSPGLSYAQYF. CDR3 DNA sequence: TGTGCCAGCAGTTCCCCGGGACTCAGCTACGCGCAGTACTTC.

V usage is TRBV5-1 and J usage is TRBJ2-7; 10 nucleotides line up with TRBD1. The length of the CDR3 is 15 residues. The V segment lost 1 base and the J segment 4 bases; nucleotides outside the gene matches: 5. In germline, CDR1 is SGHRS, CDR2 YFSETQ. The CDR3 DNA reads TGCGCCAGCAGCTTGAGGTTGGGACAGGGGTACGAGCAGTACTTC. It translates to CASSLRLGQGYEQYF. Together with reference TRBV5-1 and TRBJ2-7, the CDR3 gives the full variable domain: KAGVTQTPRYLIKTRGQQVTLSCSPISGHRSVSWYQQTPGQGLQFLFEYFSETQRNKGNFPGRFSGRQFSNSRSEMNVSTLELGDSALYLCASSLRLGQGYEQYFGPGTRLTVT.

V is TRBV29-1 and J is TRBJ2-3, with D possibly TRBD2 on 6 matching bases. The CDR3 sequence is 12 residues long. Trimming removed 5 bases from V and 2 bases from J, with 8 bases in between. In germline, CDR1 is SQVTM, CDR2 ANQGSEA. The CDR3 sequence: CSVSGDTDTQYF. The CDR3 DNA follows: TGCAGCGTTTCGGGGGACACAGATACGCAGTATTTT.

This sequence joins TRBV5-1 and TRBJ1-6; D remains unclear. V was cut by 3 bases and J by 10 bases, with 8 bases left in between. CDR1 SGHRS and CDR2 YFSETQ come from the germline V gene. This CDR3 has 12 residues. The CDR3 bases are TGCGCCAGCAGCTCGTCGACCTCACCCCTCCACTTT. It translates to CASSSSTSPLHF. The complete variable domain, with remaining parts taken from reference TRBV5-1 and TRBJ1-6, reads KAGVTQTPRYLIKTRGQQVTLSCSPISGHRSVSWYQQTPGQGLQFLFEYFSETQRNKGNFPGRFSGRQFSNSRSEMNVSTLELGDSALYLCASSSSTSPLHFGNGTRLTVT.

This clonotype has more than one count but fewer than ten. The chain uses TRBV29-1 and TRBJ1-3; D may be TRBD1 (5 bases). CDR3 size: 12 residues. V lost 7 bases and J 3 bases, leaving 10 bases between the germline ends. Looked up from germline, CDR1 is SQVTM and CDR2 is ANQGSEA. CDR3 sequence reads: CSGGTDGNTIYF. The CDR3 region has the DNA TGCAGCGGCGGGACTGATGGAAACACCATATATTTT.

The rearrangement links TRBV20-1 to TRBJ2-7; the match to TRBD1 covers 9 bases. V lost 3 bases to trimming and J lost 6 bases; unmatched junction nucleotides: 9. The CDR3 extends over 14 amino acids. Germline CDR1 and CDR2: DFQATT and SNEGSKA (reference sequence). The CDR3 protein is CSASSGTGISEQYF. CDR3 nucleotide sequence: TGCAGTGCTAGCTCCGGGACAGGGATTTCCGAGCAGTACTTC.

The V call is TRBV30, the J call TRBJ2-1; D call uncertain. Deletions cut 2 bases from V and 4 bases from J, with 6 bases between. This CDR3 contains 12 residues. Germline V gene sequence: CDR1 GTSNPN, CDR2 SVGIG (reference sequence). The CDR3 nucleotides are TGTGCCTGGAGTCACGGATACAATGAGCAGTTCTTC. Translating it yields CAWSHGYNEQFF.

The table lists this clonotype with a few counts. The V gene is TRBV6-2 or TRBV6-3, the J gene TRBJ2-3, with TRBD2 matching over 7 bases. The CDR3 spans 14 residues. The V and J ends lost 8 bases and 5 bases, in that order; junction bases with no gene match: 10. Germline V gene sequence: CDR1 MNHEY, CDR2 SVGEGT. The CDR3 DNA is TGTGCCAGCGGTAGGGTAGCGGGCAGAGATACGCAGTATTTT. Translating gives CASGRVAGRDTQYF.

This clonotype was counted at least ten times. This sequence joins TRBV6-1 and TRBJ2-1; D may be TRBD1 (6 bases). The CDR3 runs to 15 residues. Trimming left V 6 bases short and J 0 bases short, with 12 bases between. In germline, CDR1 is MNHNS, CDR2 SASEGT. The CDR3 sequence is CASSPDRSSYNEQFF. In DNA, the CDR3 is TGTGCCAGCAGCCCCGACAGGTCCTCCTACAATGAGCAGTTCTTC.

This chain uses TRBV27 with TRBJ2-1, with 8 nucleotides matching TRBD2. This CDR3 region has 15 residues. V lost 6 bases, J lost 6 bases, and 10 bases stayed unmatched. CDR1 is MNHEY and CDR2 is SMNVEV in the germline V gene (reference sequence). The CDR3 nucleotides are TGTGCCAGCAGGCTCGGGGGGGGCCTGGGCAATGAGCAGTTCTTC. Protein: CASRLGGGLGNEQFF.

The rearrangement uses TRBV27 and TRBJ2-1; either TRBD1 or TRBD2 may supply D (5 bases each). There are 12 residues in the CDR3. Trimming removed 5 bases at V and 9 bases at J, with 11 bases between. Germline V lookup: CDR1 MNHEY, CDR2 SMNVEV (reference sequence). The CDR3 reads CASSPYGGEQFF. The CDR3 bases are TGTGCCAGCAGTCCTTATGGGGGTGAGCAGTTCTTC.